This T cell receptor beta chain is drawn from a study of CD8+CD57+ T cells in acquired aplastic anemia. Across the study: Sorted CD4+ and CD8+ cells yielded DNA averaging around 3.5 ug. The average read count for CD4+ cells in healthy donors was about 9.9 million. Study-wide results and caveats: Patients and controls shared 25 to 30 CD8+ CDR3 sequences, highly expressed in patients. The study found no significant CD8+ Simpson's diversity difference between patients and controls.

This clonotype showed up just a few times. Its antigen is unidentified. CDR3 and TCR beta VDJ profiling relied on genomic DNA as the template. TCRdb re-derived calls from the reads in MiXCR, one entry per CDR3 protein. This sample carries roughly 51,000 distinct CDR3 sequences, about 73% of them seen once, and the ten largest clones take under 40%. V shed 7 bases, J shed 5 bases, and the junction held 6 bases outside the gene matches. This CDR3 region has 14 residues. The germline CDR1 and CDR2 sequences are LNHDA and SQIVND (reference sequence). Sequencing used sorted CD4+, CD8+, or CD8+CD57+ T cells (not recorded which) from PBMCs. V gene TRBV19 combines with J gene TRBJ2-3; 10 bases match TRBD1. The TCR comes from a human donor in good health, serving as a control. The CDR3 DNA reads as TGTGCCAGTATCCCTGACAGGGGGCGAGATACGCAGTATTTT. Translated, it gives CASIPDRGRDTQYF.